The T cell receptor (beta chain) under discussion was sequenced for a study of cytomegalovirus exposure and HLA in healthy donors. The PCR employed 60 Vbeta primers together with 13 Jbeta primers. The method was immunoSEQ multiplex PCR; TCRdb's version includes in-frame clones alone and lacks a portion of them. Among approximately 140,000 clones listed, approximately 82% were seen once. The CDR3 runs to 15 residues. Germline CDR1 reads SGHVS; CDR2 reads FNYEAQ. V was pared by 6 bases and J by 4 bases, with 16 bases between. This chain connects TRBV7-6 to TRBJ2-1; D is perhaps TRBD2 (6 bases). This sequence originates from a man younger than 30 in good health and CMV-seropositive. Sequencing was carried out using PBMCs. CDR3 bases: TGTGCCAGCAGTCCTCCCCGAGGGAGGTACAATGAGCAGTTCTTC. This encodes CASSPPRGRYNEQFF.